The sequence of this T cell receptor (beta chain) was determined in a study of shared clonotypes between healthy human individuals. CDR1 is MDHEN, CDR2 SYDVKM, per germline. The CDR3 extends over 15 amino acids. The J segment lost 4 bases and the V segment lost 7 bases, leaving 7 bases of the junction unmatched. Genomic DNA from each subset was divided evenly over several immunoSEQ plates. Assay: immunoSEQ multiplex PCR; the TCRdb copy retains only in-frame clones and omits some. The sample contains around 550,000 clones, approximately 95% of which appear only once. This clone was detected a few times. Its antigen is still unknown. Study-level results: Across a handful of donors, naive CD4 shared 5% to 6.5%, naive CD8 about 3.2%, memory CD4 less than 2.5%, memory CD8 over 0.3%. In contrast to clonotypes shared by all four donors, non-shared clonotypes had lower generation probabilities.

The naive CD8 fraction comprised CD45RO-negative cells positively selected for CCR7 and excluded terminally differentiated effector memory CD45RA+ cells. Every one of the donors was a Caucasian adult that lived in Nashville, Tennessee. The sample taken for sequencing was naive CD8+ T cells sorted from blood. This TCR was recovered from a woman in her twenties or thirties in good health. V gene TRBV28 combines with J gene TRBJ1-5, with 10 bases identical to TRBD1. CDR3: CASTRQGAGNQPQHF. In DNA, the CDR3 is TGTGCCAGCACCCGACAGGGGGCAGGAAATCAGCCCCAGCATTTT.